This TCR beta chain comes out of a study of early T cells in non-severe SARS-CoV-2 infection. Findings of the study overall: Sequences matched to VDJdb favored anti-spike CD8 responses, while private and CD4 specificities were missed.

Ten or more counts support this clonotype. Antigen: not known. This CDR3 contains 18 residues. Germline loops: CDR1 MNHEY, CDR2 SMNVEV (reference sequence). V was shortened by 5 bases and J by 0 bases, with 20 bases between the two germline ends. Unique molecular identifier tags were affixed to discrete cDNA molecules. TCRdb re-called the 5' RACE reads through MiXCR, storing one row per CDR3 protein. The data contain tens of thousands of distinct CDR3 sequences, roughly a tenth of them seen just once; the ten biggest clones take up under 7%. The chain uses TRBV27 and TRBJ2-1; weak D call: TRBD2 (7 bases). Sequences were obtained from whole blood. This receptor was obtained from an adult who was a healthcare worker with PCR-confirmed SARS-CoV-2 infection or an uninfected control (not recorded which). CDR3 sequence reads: CASSPHGGPTSSYNEQFF. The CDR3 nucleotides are TGTGCCAGCAGTCCCCACGGGGGGCCGACTAGCTCCTACAATGAGCAGTTCTTC.